What follows is one T cell receptor (beta chain) and its context. The clone's antigen remains unknown. Nothing much larger sits one base from this clone, and base qualities are not available. Library construction relied on 5' RACE. Instrument used: Illumina HiSeq 2500. A second PCR of about 6 to 12 cycles was run with a J-beta primer mix and a sample-barcoded 5' primer. A template-switch 5' adaptor carrying 12 random nucleotides introduced a unique molecular identifier onto each TCR beta cDNA molecule. Each sample yielded at least 3 million CDR3-containing paired-end reads. First-strand cDNA synthesis was performed from all RNA using the Mint cDNA synthesis kit, with priming by a TRBC-specific oligonucleotide. All cDNA was treated with uracil-DNA glycosylase and then went through a first 18-cycle PCR with the universal primers M1SS and BC2_uni_R. The authors' pipeline ran thus. For normalization, 1 million high-quality reads were randomly selected from each sample, with every read carrying a distinct molecular identifier. Instead of being binned into consensus sequences, reads with shared molecular identifiers were discarded. MiTCR, with a Q25 quality threshold and the strictest error-elimination algorithm, was used for CDR3 identification, clonotype clustering and error correction. A nonparametric unseen species model with Euler transformation was used to estimate a lower bound on total TCR beta diversity. TCRdb took the public reads, trimmed them with fastp at Q25, ran MiXCR for clone calling and kept in-frame beta chains. Each CDR3 protein gets just one entry, which takes the most common genes and DNA from the rows behind it. The V and J calls come from TCRdb's annotation, not from the publication. This sample comprises about 1.1 million distinct CDR3 sequences, around two fifths of them detected only once. The ten largest account for 13% of the sample.

This specimen comes from a study of blood T cells in healthy people across ages (dated by TCRdb to between 2014 and 2017). The study in broad terms: In model experiments, template switching captured roughly one uniquely barcoded TCR beta cDNA molecule for every two T cells. To avoid experimental bias, donors of different ages were distributed randomly across sequencing lanes. The donors were divided into four age groups: young (average about 16 years), middle-aged (about 41), aged (roughly 60) and long-lived (around 87). The study analyzed two additional independent replicas of 1 million unique cDNA reads from the same blood draw for two donors, one aged 18 to 29 and one aged 80 or older. Using deep sequencing normalized with unique cDNA molecular identifiers, the study measured how TCR beta repertoire diversity changes with age.

Overall results and qualifications from the work: Observed TCR beta diversity per million T cells fell roughly linearly with age, and a significant reduction was already apparent by age roughly 40. Since profiling was done on bulk unsorted PBMCs, naive and antigen-experienced compartments could not be conclusively compared. Observed TCR beta diversity correlated strongly with the percentage of naive T cells measured by flow cytometry. Donor CMV infection status was unknown, potentially confounding age-related changes in expanded clonotypes. Compared with the aged group, the long-lived group had more naive CD4+ T cells, fewer expanded clones and increased TCR diversity, suggesting age selection. Total diversity estimates from one million sequenced T cells were considered lower bounds and underestimates.

The donors were 40 or so Caucasian individuals from Russia, aged 6 to 90 years, who were systemically healthy. About 9.1 milliliters of peripheral blood were collected from each donor into EDTA-treated Vacutainer tubes. PBMCs were isolated by Ficoll-Paque density-gradient centrifugation, with at least 6 million obtained per sample. Total RNA was extracted from PBMCs with Trizol reagent, with at least 5.5 micrograms obtained per sample. For every donor, flow cytometry on a PBMC aliquot measured the percentage of naive CD45RAhigh/CD27high T cells. The CDR1 and CDR2 encoded by the germline V gene are LGHNA and YNFKEQ. V has 0 bases trimmed and J has 4 bases trimmed; junction bases matching no gene number 13. Including cysteine and phenylalanine, the CDR3 has 18 amino acids. The retained sequence is limited to the CDR3, 54 bases, with the frame set at the first base.

The receptor's source is a man aged 18 to 30 in good health. This receptor chain uses TRBV4-2 and TRBJ1-2; 8 central bases correspond to TRBD1. Sequencing was done on a sample of blood. The CDR3 is CASSQDKMGQAVIYGYTF. DNA sequence: TGTGCCAGCAGCCAAGATAAGATGGGACAGGCCGTAATCTATGGCTACACCTTC.